This entry lists 31 T cell receptor beta chains sequenced from one sample in a study of T cells expressing NK-cell markers. Following a re-call of the 5' RACE reads, TCRdb has one entry per CDR3 protein and lacks DNA. This sample's table reports about 110,000 distinct CDR3 sequences. The specimen sequenced was blood T cells: a sorted CD56 or NKG2C T cell subset, CD4+ or CD8+ T cells, or bulk PBMC T cells (not recorded which). Source of these receptors: a woman between 18 and 70 years old in good health.

The chain has TRBV28 and TRBJ1-1; checking the TCRdb D call of TRBD1 is not possible without DNA. This CDR3 is built from 12 residues. Looked up from germline, CDR1 is MDHEN and CDR2 is SYDVKM. The CDR3: CASTTGGTEAFF.

The chain links TRBV18 to TRBJ2-3. This CDR3 spans 14 amino acids. Germline V gene lookup returns CDR1 KGHSH and CDR2 LQKENI. Here the CDR3 reads CASSPDDGTDTQYF.

The chain combines TRBV19 with TRBJ2-3. The CDR3 runs 15 residues. Germline CDR1 reads LNHDA; CDR2 reads SQIVND (reference sequence). The CDR3 loop reads CASSMAVVSTDAQYF.

The chain employs TRBV4-3 and TRBJ2-7; TCRdb lists TRBD1, though no DNA is available to test this call. Germline V gene sequence: CDR1 LGHNA, CDR2 YSLEER. The CDR3 contains 15 residues. The CDR3 region is CASSQYRGVNYEQYF.

V gene TRBV28 combines with J gene TRBJ1-5; TCRdb returns TRBD1, unconfirmable since there is no DNA. This CDR3 is 15 amino acids long. Germline V lookup: CDR1 MDHEN, CDR2 SYDVKM. CDR3 sequence: CASSFLLDRGQPQHF.

This sequence joins TRBV27 and TRBJ1-1; TCRdb names TRBD1, which stays unverified in the absence of DNA. The CDR3 totals 14 residues. The germline gives CDR1 MNHEY, CDR2 SMNVEV (reference sequence). The CDR3 is CASRAGTGSTEAFF.

CDR3: CASNGRPPEAFF. The chain combines TRBV30 with TRBJ1-1; the D gene TCRdb calls, TRBD1, cannot be checked with no DNA. Germline V gives CDR1 GTSNPN, CDR2 SVGIG (reference sequence). This CDR3 has 12 amino acids.

The rearrangement uses TRBV19 and TRBJ2-1. The V gene's germline CDR1 is LNHDA and CDR2 SQIVND (reference sequence). The CDR3 runs 16 residues. The CDR3 here is CASSIATSSSYNEQFF.

The chain joins TRBV19 to TRBJ2-1; TCRdb lists TRBD1, though no DNA is available to test this call. The CDR3 is 13 amino acids. CDR1 is LNHDA, CDR2 SQIVND, per germline (reference sequence). The CDR3 is CASSNGGANEQFF.

This chain connects TRBV28 to TRBJ2-3; the D call of TRBD2 rests on TCRdb alone, since no DNA is present to check it. Germline CDR1 and CDR2: MDHEN and SYDVKM. This CDR3 has 16 amino acids. CDR3 sequence reads: CASSLRAGGNTDTQYF. Variable domain in full (rest from reference TRBV28 and TRBJ2-3): DVKVTQSSRYLVKRTGEKVFLECVQDMDHENMFWYRQDPGLGLRLIYFSYDVKMKEKGDIPEGYSVSREKKERFSLILESASTNQTSMYLCASSLRAGGNTDTQYFGPGTRLTVL.

The chain combines TRBV21-1 with TRBJ2-1. TRBV21-1 is flagged as a pseudogene. The CDR3 is 15 residues long. The CDR3 spells CAPQQTPSSYNEQFF.

The chain joins TRBV12-3 or TRBV12-4 to TRBJ1-1; TCRdb names TRBD1, which stays unverified in the absence of DNA. The CDR3 is 14 amino acids. The CDR3 spells CASSFRGPGTEAFF.

The CDR3 loop reads CASSAPGGHEQFF. The gene calls are TRBV11-2 and TRBJ2-1; no DNA is available, so the TRBD2 call from TCRdb remains unchecked. The CDR3 is 13 amino acids. Germline values: CDR1 SGHAT, CDR2 FQNNGV.

This sequence joins TRBV7-9 and TRBJ2-7; TCRdb outputs TRBD1, but without DNA this stays unchecked. This CDR3 comprises 16 residues. Germline loops: CDR1 SEHNR, CDR2 FQNEAQ (reference sequence). This chain's CDR3 is CASSSLPGQGLYEQYF.

The gene calls are TRBV24-1 and TRBJ2-1. Germline V gene lookup returns CDR1 KGHDR and CDR2 SFDVKD. The CDR3 length is 13 residues. CDR3 loop: CATSDFPYNEQFF.

In terms of frequency, this clonotype is medium-sized. This rearrangement joins TRBV29-1 to TRBJ2-7. The length of the CDR3 is 14 residues. Looked up from germline, CDR1 is SQVTM and CDR2 is ANQGSEA. CDR3 residues: CSVEVGFHPYEQYF.

The chain joins TRBV19 to TRBJ1-5; the D call of TRBD1 rests on TCRdb alone, since no DNA is present to check it. Per germline, CDR1 LNHDA and CDR2 SQIVND (reference sequence). The CDR3 is made up of 13 amino acids. The CDR3 reads CASSIDRASPQHF.

The chain recombines TRBV18 with TRBJ2-7; there is no DNA to check the TCRdb D call of TRBD1. The CDR3 is 13 residues long. Germline CDR1 and CDR2: KGHSH and LQKENI. The CDR3 reads CASGTGFTFEQYF.

The chain links TRBV28 to TRBJ2-3. CDR1 and CDR2 (germline): MDHEN, SYDVKM. CDR3 length: 14 amino acids. CDR3 protein: CASSFRGLADTQYF.

The V call is TRBV7-9, the J call TRBJ2-7; the D gene TCRdb calls, TRBD1, cannot be checked with no DNA. The CDR3 consists of 15 residues. Germline V CDR1 and CDR2: SEHNR, FQNEAQ (reference sequence). Here the CDR3 reads CASSPKDRVAYEQYF.

The gene calls are TRBV29-1 and TRBJ2-7; checking the TCRdb D call of TRBD2 is not possible without DNA. The CDR3 loop spans 13 amino acids. The germline V gene has CDR1 SQVTM and CDR2 ANQGSEA. CDR3 loop: CSVLAGRNYEQYF.

The chain uses TRBV20-1 and TRBJ1-1; TCRdb picks TRBD1, but there is no DNA to check that call. This CDR3 has 21 amino acids. Germline-derived CDR1 and CDR2 are DFQATT and SNEGSKA (reference sequence). The CDR3 spells CSARDLVTGSRGGILIPEAFF.

This rearrangement joins TRBV12-3 or TRBV12-4 to TRBJ1-6. The CDR3 is 15 amino acids. CDR3 amino acids: CASSFEADYNSPLHF.

The chain recombines TRBV29-1 with TRBJ2-2; the D call of TRBD2 rests on TCRdb alone, since no DNA is present to check it. Germline V gene sequence: CDR1 SQVTM, CDR2 ANQGSEA. The CDR3 loop spans 13 amino acids. CDR3 in amino acids: CSVGREYTGELFF.

The gene calls are TRBV30 and TRBJ1-1. Looked up from germline, CDR1 is GTSNPN and CDR2 is SVGIG (reference sequence). This CDR3 has 12 residues. This CDR3 reads CAWSDGNTEAFF.

The chain employs TRBV29-1 and TRBJ2-2. CDR1 SQVTM and CDR2 ANQGSEA come from the germline V gene. This CDR3 is 11 amino acids long. The CDR3 reads CSVYQTGELFF.

The rearrangement uses TRBV24-1 and TRBJ2-3; the D call from TCRdb, TRBD1, cannot be confirmed without DNA. Germline CDR1 reads KGHDR; CDR2 reads SFDVKD. The CDR3 is 14 amino acids. This chain's CDR3 is CATSVGGRTDTQYF.

This chain links TRBV11-2 with TRBJ2-5; without DNA, the TCRdb call of TRBD2 cannot be checked. Per germline, CDR1 SGHAT and CDR2 FQNNGV. The CDR3 consists of 18 residues. The CDR3 loop is CASSLVERDLGRQETQYF.

J is TRBJ1-1 and V is TRBV5-4; the D gene TCRdb calls, TRBD1, cannot be checked with no DNA. CDR1 is SGHNT and CDR2 is YYREEE in the germline V gene (reference sequence). The CDR3 is 15 amino acids. This CDR3 reads CASSPGGGEYTEAFF.

The rearrangement joins TRBV6-2 or TRBV6-3 to TRBJ2-5; the TCRdb D gene call, TRBD1, has no DNA to confirm it. CDR1 and CDR2 from the germline V gene are MNHEY and SVGEGT. CDR3 length: 16 amino acids. CDR3 region: CASSYFRAEEGETQYF.

CDR3 region: CASRPLAGGPTDTQYF. J is TRBJ2-3 and V is TRBV28; TCRdb returns TRBD2, unconfirmable since there is no DNA. Germline V gives CDR1 MDHEN, CDR2 SYDVKM. The CDR3 has 16 amino acids.